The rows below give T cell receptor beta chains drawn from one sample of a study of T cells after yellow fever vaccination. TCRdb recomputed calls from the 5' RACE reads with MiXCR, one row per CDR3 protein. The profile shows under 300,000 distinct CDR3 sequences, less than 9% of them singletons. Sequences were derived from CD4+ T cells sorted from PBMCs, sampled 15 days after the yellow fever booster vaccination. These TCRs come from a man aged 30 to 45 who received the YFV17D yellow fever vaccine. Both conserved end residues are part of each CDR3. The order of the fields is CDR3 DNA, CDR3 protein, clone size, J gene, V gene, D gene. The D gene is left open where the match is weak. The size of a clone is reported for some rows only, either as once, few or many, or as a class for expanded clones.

cdr3_nt: TGTGCCAGCAGCTCCCCCGGGACAACGACCGGGGAGCTGTTTTTT
cdr3_aa: CASSSPGTTTGELFF
clone_size: .
j_call: TRBJ2-2
v_call: TRBV5-4
d_call: .

cdr3_nt: TGTGCCAGCAGCTACTCTGACAGGACCTGGATTCAGTACTTC
cdr3_aa: CASSYSDRTWIQYF
clone_size: few
j_call: TRBJ2-4
v_call: TRBV7-9
d_call: .

cdr3_nt: TGTGCCGCGGGATCTACTAATGAAAAACTGTTTTTT
cdr3_aa: CAAGSTNEKLFF
clone_size: few
j_call: TRBJ1-4
v_call: TRBV10-3
d_call: .

cdr3_nt: TGCAGTGCTCGACCGTGGAGGTCGAACACCGGGGAGCTGTTTTTT
cdr3_aa: CSARPWRSNTGELFF
clone_size: few
j_call: TRBJ2-2
v_call: TRBV20-1
d_call: .

cdr3_nt: TGCGCCAGCAGTGAGGCGGCGGGACAGGGGATCCATGAGCAGTTCTTC
cdr3_aa: CASSEAAGQGIHEQFF
clone_size: few
j_call: TRBJ2-1
v_call: TRBV10-1
d_call: TRBD1

cdr3_nt: TGTGCCAGCAGAGCAGACAGGGCGGGAAATCAGCCCCAGCATTTT
cdr3_aa: CASRADRAGNQPQHF
clone_size: few
j_call: TRBJ1-5
v_call: TRBV2
d_call: TRBD1

cdr3_nt: TGCGCCAGCAGCCCGGACGGTCAAGAGACCCAGTACTTC
cdr3_aa: CASSPDGQETQYF
clone_size: many
j_call: TRBJ2-5
v_call: TRBV5-1
d_call: .

cdr3_nt: TGTGCCAGCTCACCCAAGGGAGGGAAGAGCTCCTACGAGCAGTACTTC
cdr3_aa: CASSPKGGKSSYEQYF
clone_size: few
j_call: TRBJ2-7
v_call: TRBV18
d_call: TRBD2

cdr3_nt: TGTGCTTCAAGTCGGGGCAGCAACACCGGGGAGCTGTTTTTT
cdr3_aa: CASSRGSNTGELFF
clone_size: many
j_call: TRBJ2-2
v_call: TRBV7-7
d_call: .

cdr3_nt: TGTGCCATCAGTCCGGGACTAGCGGCAGATACGCAGTATTTT
cdr3_aa: CAISPGLAADTQYF
clone_size: many
j_call: TRBJ2-3
v_call: TRBV10-3
d_call: TRBD2

cdr3_nt: TGTGCCAGCAGCTTAACTAGCTCGGGGGACTACGAGCAGTACTTC
cdr3_aa: CASSLTSSGDYEQYF
clone_size: many
j_call: TRBJ2-7
v_call: TRBV7-2
d_call: .

cdr3_nt: TGTGCCAGCAGCACAAACTACGGCGATGAGCAGTTCTTC
cdr3_aa: CASSTNYGDEQFF
clone_size: many
j_call: TRBJ2-1
v_call: TRBV7-2
d_call: .

cdr3_nt: TGTGCCAGCAGTTTGGGTGGGAGCAACACCGGGGAGCTGTTTTTT
cdr3_aa: CASSLGGSNTGELFF
clone_size: many
j_call: TRBJ2-2
v_call: TRBV7-2
d_call: .

cdr3_nt: TGTGCCACCAGTGATCGGCAGGGAAATTCAGATACGCAGTATTTT
cdr3_aa: CATSDRQGNSDTQYF
clone_size: .
j_call: TRBJ2-3
v_call: TRBV24-1
d_call: .

cdr3_nt: TGTGCCAGCAGTGAGCGCCTAAGTTACTACGAGCAGTACTTC
cdr3_aa: CASSERLSYYEQYF
clone_size: few
j_call: TRBJ2-7
v_call: TRBV12-3/TRBV12-4
d_call: .

cdr3_nt: TGCGCCAGCAGCAGGCGGGAGTCAACCTACAATGAGCAGTTCTTC
cdr3_aa: CASSRRESTYNEQFF
clone_size: .
j_call: TRBJ2-1
v_call: TRBV5-1
d_call: TRBD2

cdr3_nt: TGTGCCAGCAGCGGAACCACACAGGGGCTCGGGGGGACCCAGTACTTC
cdr3_aa: CASSGTTQGLGGTQYF
clone_size: few
j_call: TRBJ2-5
v_call: TRBV5-5
d_call: .

cdr3_nt: TGCGCCAGCAGCCCACAGGGTGTTTACTCACCCCTCCACTTT
cdr3_aa: CASSPQGVYSPLHF
clone_size: few
j_call: TRBJ1-6
v_call: TRBV5-1
d_call: .

cdr3_nt: TGTGCCAGCAGTTTAGGGAGCGTGGAGACCCAGTACTTC
cdr3_aa: CASSLGSVETQYF
clone_size: many
j_call: TRBJ2-5
v_call: TRBV27
d_call: .

cdr3_nt: TGCAGTGCGACAATGAACACTGAAGCTTTCTTT
cdr3_aa: CSATMNTEAFF
clone_size: many
j_call: TRBJ1-1
v_call: TRBV20-1
d_call: .

cdr3_nt: TGTGCCAGCAGCTCAGGACAGGGCGTCGAGCAGTACTTC
cdr3_aa: CASSSGQGVEQYF
clone_size: .
j_call: TRBJ2-7
v_call: TRBV3-1
d_call: TRBD1

cdr3_nt: TGTGCCAGCAGTTTACCGGGACACACAGATACGCAGTATTTT
cdr3_aa: CASSLPGHTDTQYF
clone_size: many
j_call: TRBJ2-3
v_call: TRBV6-2/TRBV6-3
d_call: .

cdr3_nt: TGCAGTGCTAGGTCGGGGCCCACAGGTGGGGCCAACGTCCTGACTTTC
cdr3_aa: CSARSGPTGGANVLTF
clone_size: .
j_call: TRBJ2-6
v_call: TRBV20-1
d_call: .

cdr3_nt: TGTGCCAGCAGTTTACAGGCGAACACCGGGGAGCTGTTTTTT
cdr3_aa: CASSLQANTGELFF
clone_size: many
j_call: TRBJ2-2
v_call: TRBV27
d_call: .

cdr3_nt: TGTGCCAGCAGTTATCAACCGGGACAGGGTCGGAATGAGCAGTTCTTC
cdr3_aa: CASSYQPGQGRNEQFF
clone_size: many
j_call: TRBJ2-1
v_call: TRBV7-2
d_call: TRBD1

cdr3_nt: TGTGCCAGCAGCCCCCGAGGGGGCCGGCAGCCCCAGCATTTT
cdr3_aa: CASSPRGGRQPQHF
clone_size: few
j_call: TRBJ1-5
v_call: TRBV6-1
d_call: TRBD1

cdr3_nt: TGCGCCAGCAGTGAGTCGGCTAGCGGGCTCAATGAGCAGTTCTTC
cdr3_aa: CASSESASGLNEQFF
clone_size: few
j_call: TRBJ2-1
v_call: TRBV10-1
d_call: TRBD2

cdr3_nt: TGTGCCAGCAGTTTACAAAGCGGGAACAATGAGCAGTTCTTC
cdr3_aa: CASSLQSGNNEQFF
clone_size: .
j_call: TRBJ2-1
v_call: TRBV12-3/TRBV12-4
d_call: TRBD2

cdr3_nt: TGTGCCAGCAGCCTTGTCCCAGACACCGGGGAGCTGTTTTTT
cdr3_aa: CASSLVPDTGELFF
clone_size: .
j_call: TRBJ2-2
v_call: TRBV5-5
d_call: .

cdr3_nt: TGCGCCAGCAGCTTGGCCCACCAGGGGAAGGGGGAAAAACTGTTTTTT
cdr3_aa: CASSLAHQGKGEKLFF
clone_size: few
j_call: TRBJ1-4
v_call: TRBV5-1
d_call: .

cdr3_nt: TGTGCCAGCAGTGAACAGGGGAACTATGGCTACACCTTC
cdr3_aa: CASSEQGNYGYTF
clone_size: few
j_call: TRBJ1-2
v_call: TRBV6-1
d_call: .

cdr3_nt: TGTGCCAGCAGCCCCAGTCGGGAAAGGGGGCGCGGTGAGCAGTTCTTC
cdr3_aa: CASSPSRERGRGEQFF
clone_size: .
j_call: TRBJ2-1
v_call: TRBV12-3/TRBV12-4
d_call: TRBD1

cdr3_nt: TGTGCCACCAGCAGAGATGGGTATGCCGGGGGAAACATTCAGTACTTC
cdr3_aa: CATSRDGYAGGNIQYF
clone_size: many
j_call: TRBJ2-4
v_call: TRBV15
d_call: .

cdr3_nt: TGTGCCAGCAGCCAAGATTCGTTGGGTGGGCAGTTCTTC
cdr3_aa: CASSQDSLGGQFF
clone_size: many
j_call: TRBJ2-1
v_call: TRBV3-1
d_call: .

cdr3_nt: TGCAGTGCTAGAGATCCTAGGGGTAACACCGGGGAGCTGTTTTTT
cdr3_aa: CSARDPRGNTGELFF
clone_size: .
j_call: TRBJ2-2
v_call: TRBV20-1
d_call: .

cdr3_nt: TGTGCCAGCTCTAGGCTGGAGGGACTAGCAGAAGAGACCCAGTACTTC
cdr3_aa: CASSRLEGLAEETQYF
clone_size: .
j_call: TRBJ2-5
v_call: TRBV18
d_call: TRBD2

cdr3_nt: TGTGCCAGCAGTTACGGGACTTCAAGGAGGGAGCTGTTTTTT
cdr3_aa: CASSYGTSRRELFF
clone_size: .
j_call: TRBJ2-2
v_call: TRBV6-2/TRBV6-3
d_call: .

cdr3_nt: TGCAGTGATAGAGACCCGGCCTTTGGCGAGCAGTACTTC
cdr3_aa: CSDRDPAFGEQYF
clone_size: .
j_call: TRBJ2-7
v_call: TRBV20-1
d_call: .

cdr3_nt: TGTGCCAGCAGCCCGGGTAACGGGAGGGCCCAGACCCAGTACTTC
cdr3_aa: CASSPGNGRAQTQYF
clone_size: few
j_call: TRBJ2-5
v_call: TRBV7-2
d_call: TRBD2

cdr3_nt: TGTGCCAGCAGCTTAAAGGGCCCGCCCGGGTCACCCCTCCACTTT
cdr3_aa: CASSLKGPPGSPLHF
clone_size: few
j_call: TRBJ1-6
v_call: TRBV7-2
d_call: .

cdr3_nt: TGTGCCAGCAGCTTTCGGTGGGGACAGTCCTACGAGCAGTACTTC
cdr3_aa: CASSFRWGQSYEQYF
clone_size: few
j_call: TRBJ2-7
v_call: TRBV7-2
d_call: TRBD1

cdr3_nt: TGTGCCAGCAGTGCGGTCACAGCGAACACTGAAGCTTTCTTT
cdr3_aa: CASSAVTANTEAFF
clone_size: .
j_call: TRBJ1-1
v_call: TRBV6-1
d_call: .

cdr3_nt: TGCAGCGTCGGACAGGGTACTGAAAAACTGTTTTTT
cdr3_aa: CSVGQGTEKLFF
clone_size: .
j_call: TRBJ1-4
v_call: TRBV29-1
d_call: TRBD1

cdr3_nt: TGCGCCAGCCGGGTTAACCAAGAGACCCAGTACTTC
cdr3_aa: CASRVNQETQYF
clone_size: .
j_call: TRBJ2-5
v_call: TRBV5-1
d_call: .

cdr3_nt: TGTGCCAGTAGTATGATTAGCCAGACCTACACTGAAGCTTTCTTT
cdr3_aa: CASSMISQTYTEAFF
clone_size: .
j_call: TRBJ1-1
v_call: TRBV19
d_call: .

cdr3_nt: TGTGCCAGCAGTTTCTCCTTTGGGACACGCCGAAATCAGCCCCAGCATTTT
cdr3_aa: CASSFSFGTRRNQPQHF
clone_size: .
j_call: TRBJ1-5
v_call: TRBV27
d_call: .

cdr3_nt: TGTGCCAGCAGCTCCAGGGGGTCTGGAAACACCATATATTTT
cdr3_aa: CASSSRGSGNTIYF
clone_size: .
j_call: TRBJ1-3
v_call: TRBV12-3/TRBV12-4
d_call: TRBD1

cdr3_nt: TGTGCCAGCAGCTTAGTAGCGCAATACACAGATACGCAGTATTTT
cdr3_aa: CASSLVAQYTDTQYF
clone_size: many
j_call: TRBJ2-3
v_call: TRBV7-2
d_call: .

cdr3_nt: TGCGCCACCCAGCCGGGCTCTGGGGCCAACGTCCTGACTTTC
cdr3_aa: CATQPGSGANVLTF
clone_size: .
j_call: TRBJ2-6
v_call: TRBV5-1
d_call: .

cdr3_nt: TGCGCCAGCACGTTACAGGTCCCGCCGCATACGCAGTATTTT
cdr3_aa: CASTLQVPPHTQYF
clone_size: few
j_call: TRBJ2-3
v_call: TRBV5-1
d_call: .

cdr3_nt: TGCAGTGCCCTTAGCGTTATTGGGGACGAGCAGTACTTC
cdr3_aa: CSALSVIGDEQYF
clone_size: few
j_call: TRBJ2-7
v_call: TRBV20-1
d_call: .

cdr3_nt: TGTGCCAGCAGAGGCTCAGGTTTCTACGAGCAGTACTTC
cdr3_aa: CASRGSGFYEQYF
clone_size: .
j_call: TRBJ2-7
v_call: TRBV6-2/TRBV6-3
d_call: .

cdr3_nt: TGTGCCAGCAGCAAAACTCTAGCGGGAGGGGGGAATGAGCAGTTCTTC
cdr3_aa: CASSKTLAGGGNEQFF
clone_size: .
j_call: TRBJ2-1
v_call: TRBV5-5
d_call: TRBD2

cdr3_nt: TGTGCCAGCAGCTTACTAGCGGGAGTTGAGCAGTTCTTC
cdr3_aa: CASSLLAGVEQFF
clone_size: many
j_call: TRBJ2-1
v_call: TRBV7-9
d_call: TRBD2

cdr3_nt: TGTGCCATCAGTGAGTTCCAGGAAGAGACCCAGTACTTC
cdr3_aa: CAISEFQEETQYF
clone_size: many
j_call: TRBJ2-5
v_call: TRBV10-3
d_call: .

cdr3_nt: TGTGCCAGCAGCTTACGCAGGGGGCTGGAAGAGACCCAGTACTTC
cdr3_aa: CASSLRRGLEETQYF
clone_size: .
j_call: TRBJ2-5
v_call: TRBV11-2
d_call: TRBD1